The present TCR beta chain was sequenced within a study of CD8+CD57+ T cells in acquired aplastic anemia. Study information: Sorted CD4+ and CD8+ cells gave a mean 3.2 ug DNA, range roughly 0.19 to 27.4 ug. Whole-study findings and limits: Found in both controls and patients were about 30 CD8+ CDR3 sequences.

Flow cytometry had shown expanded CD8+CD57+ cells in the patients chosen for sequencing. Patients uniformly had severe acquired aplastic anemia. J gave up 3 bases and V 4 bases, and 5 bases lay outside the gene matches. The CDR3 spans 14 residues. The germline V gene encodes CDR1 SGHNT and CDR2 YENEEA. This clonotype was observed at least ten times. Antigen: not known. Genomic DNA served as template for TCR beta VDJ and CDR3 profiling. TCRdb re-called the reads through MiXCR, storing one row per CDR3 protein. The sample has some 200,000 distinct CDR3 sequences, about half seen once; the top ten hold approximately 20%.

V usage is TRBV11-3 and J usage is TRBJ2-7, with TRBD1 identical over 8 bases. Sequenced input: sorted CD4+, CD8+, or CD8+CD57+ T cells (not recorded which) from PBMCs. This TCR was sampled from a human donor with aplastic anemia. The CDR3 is CASSSGQGSYEQYF. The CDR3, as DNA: TGTGCCAGCAGCTCCGGACAGGGTAGCTACGAGCAGTACTTC.